This T cell receptor beta chain was observed in a study of T cells generated in artificial thymic organoids. For the study at large: Some experiments further sorted thymic T cells to remove CD4 immature single positive or double positive precursors. Whole-study results and caveats: TCR diversity of organoid-derived CD8 single positive cells matched thymic and naive blood cells.

Semi-nested PCR with reverse primers in the TRAC or TRBC constant regions amplified each chain separately. TCRdb analysed the 5' RACE reads with MiXCR anew, one entry per CDR3 protein. Seen here are approximately 2,500 distinct CDR3 sequences, about 11% observed once, and the top ten hold 2.5% to 3%. Input was 40,000 to 200,000 sorted cells per sample. This clonotype is deemed medium-sized. Its target is unknown. The source material was naive CD8+ T cells from the thymus. Indicated subset: CD3+TCRalphabeta+CD8SP T cells; for blood, CD45RO-CCR7+ naive CD8+ T cells. This TCR came from a human donor who gave cord blood stem cells for thymic organoid culture, a cardiac surgery patient who gave postnatal thymus, or a blood donor (not recorded which).

The CDR3 loop is CASSQDPDRRDTEAFF. Here the CDR3 DNA reads TGCGCCAGCAGCCAAGATCCGGACAGGAGGGACACTGAAGCTTTCTTT. The V and J genes are TRBV4-1 and TRBJ1-1; 7 nucleotides agree with TRBD1. The CDR3 covers 16 residues. Germline V CDR1 and CDR2: MGHRA, YSYEKL. With 0 bases clipped from V and 3 bases from J, the junction kept 7 bases outside the gene matches.